This T cell receptor (beta chain) comes out of a study of T cells in Graves' hyperthyroidism and ophthalmopathy. Overall study findings and caveats: Most thyroid clonotypes expanded above 0.001 were also detected in blood.

Amplified regions were TCR beta CDR3 sequences from RNA transcripts. The HTBI primer set served for first-round RT-PCR of the TCR CDR3. Each CDR3 protein is one row after TCRdb ran MiXCR on the multiplex PCR reads. The table includes around 540,000 distinct CDR3 sequences, around 16% detected once. A few counts support this clonotype. The antigen is undetermined. The V gene's germline CDR1 is SGDLS and CDR2 YYNGEE. The CDR3 has 15 residues. Between the trimmed V and J ends, which lost 0 bases and 5 bases, there was a span of 14 bases. Sample: blood. This chain uses TRBV9 with TRBJ2-5; a possible D gene is TRBD2 (6 bases). The origin of this receptor is a woman aged 25-40 years with Graves' ophthalmopathy. The CDR3 reads CASSVGRGTTETQYF. DNA for the CDR3: TGTGCCAGCAGCGTAGGGAGGGGAACTACTGAGACCCAGTACTTC.